A single sample is the source of the 9 T cell receptor beta chains below, sequenced in a study of patients and donors after allogeneic stem cell transplantation. TCRdb called the RT-PCR reads again in MiXCR, with one record for every CDR3 protein. This sample has around 150,000 distinct CDR3 sequences, with 30% to 45% found just once. Sample: blood, either unsorted or a sorted T cell fraction (not recorded which). The receptors were sampled from a human donor who was either an allogeneic HSCT recipient or a stem cell or donor lymphocyte infusion donor (not recorded which). It is not recorded whose cells these are; they may come from a transplant donor.

The chain couples TRBV24-1 to TRBJ2-2; TRBD2 matches 10 bases. V trimming: 4 bases; J trimming: 1 base; junction bases outside the gene matches: 5. This CDR3 comprises 17 residues. Germline V lookup: CDR1 KGHDR, CDR2 SFDVKD. The CDR3 loop is CATSDSRLAGNTGELFF. Written as DNA, the CDR3 is TGTGCCACCAGTGACTCAAGACTAGCGGGGAACACCGGGGAGCTGTTTTTT.

The chain links TRBV10-3 to TRBJ1-3, with D uncertain. Trimming removed 0 bases from V and 4 bases from J, with 13 bases in between. This CDR3 is 16 amino acids long. Germline V gene lookup returns CDR1 ENHRY and CDR2 SYGVKD. DNA for the CDR3: TGTGCCATCAGTGAGTCGGCAGGACCGGGAGGAAACACCATATATTTT. Translated: CAISESAGPGGNTIYF.

This CDR3 is CASSLPGPTGYGYTF. The CDR3 DNA reads as TGTGCCAGCAGCTTGCCGGGCCCGACAGGCTATGGCTACACCTTC. The rearrangement links TRBV5-5 to TRBJ1-2, with D possibly TRBD1 on 6 matching bases. Germline V gene data show CDR1 as SGHKS and CDR2 as YYEKEE (reference sequence). The CDR3 consists of 15 residues. Trimming removed 1 base at V and 4 bases at J, with 14 bases between.

This sequence joins TRBV7-9 and TRBJ1-6; TRBD1 aligns across 9 bases. Per the germline V gene, CDR1 is SEHNR and CDR2 is FQNEAQ (reference sequence). The CDR3 length is 16 residues. J was trimmed by 7 bases and V by 1 base; bases with no gene match: 5. In DNA, the CDR3 is TGTGCCAGCAGCTTAGGTCTGGGACAGGGAAATTCACCCCTCCACTTT. Translated, it gives CASSLGLGQGNSPLHF.

This clonotype was seen more than once but under ten times. This chain uses TRBV5-1 with TRBJ1-5; D might be TRBD1 (6 bases). V shed 4 bases and J shed 3 bases, with 17 bases lying between them. CDR3 length: 16 amino acids. Looked up from germline, CDR1 is SGHRS and CDR2 is YFSETQ. In nucleotides, the CDR3 is TGCGCCAGCAGCCTGGATGGCAGGGGACACAATCAGCCCCAGCATTTT. Translating it yields CASSLDGRGHNQPQHF.

The chain couples TRBV20-1 to TRBJ2-1; a possible D gene is TRBD2 (6 bases). Between the trimmed V and J ends, which lost 0 bases and 14 bases, there was a span of 14 bases. Germline CDR1 is DFQATT and CDR2 is SNEGSKA (reference sequence). There are 12 residues in the CDR3. CDR3 region: CSARDYRGMKFF. The CDR3 nucleotides read TGCAGTGCTAGAGATTACCGGGGGATGAAGTTCTTC.

The rearrangement joins TRBV5-1 to TRBJ1-1, with TRBD1 matching over 7 bases. CDR3 length: 16 amino acids. Germline trimming cut 2 bases from V and 3 bases from J; bases unmatched to any gene: 10. The germline gives CDR1 SGHRS, CDR2 YFSETQ. Written as DNA, the CDR3 is TGCGCCAGCAGCTTTCACTCAGGGGGAGAGTACACTGAAGCTTTCTTT. Its translation is CASSFHSGGEYTEAFF.

V and J are TRBV6-5 and TRBJ1-4; a weak D match, TRBD1 (5 bases). V lost 9 bases to trimming and J lost 4 bases, with 9 bases between them. In germline, CDR1 is MNHEY, CDR2 SVGAGI. The CDR3 has 12 residues. The CDR3 DNA sequence: TGTGCCAGTTCGGGGGGTAATGAAAAACTGTTTTTT. It specifies CASSGGNEKLFF.

This rearrangement joins TRBV18 to TRBJ1-6; D is perhaps TRBD1 (5 bases). V was cut by 3 bases and J by 9 bases, with 12 bases left in between. The CDR3 runs to 14 residues. The V gene's germline CDR1 is KGHSH and CDR2 LQKENI. The DNA of the CDR3 is TGTGCCAGCTCACCGGAGGGGAAGGGTTCACCCCTCCACTTT. Its protein product is CASSPEGKGSPLHF.